This passage covers 31 T cell receptor beta chains from one sample sequenced in a study of T-cell memory formation after mild COVID-19. TCRdb itself ran the 5' RACE reads through MiXCR, one entry per CDR3 protein. The sample includes roughly 150,000 distinct CDR3 sequences, roughly 15% of them seen just once. The sample taken for sequencing was PBMCs or a T cell subset sorted from them (not recorded which). The receptors were gathered from an adult woman who had mild COVID-19 (a few samples of this study predate the infection). Cell type and time point are not known.

This clonotype has only a few counts. The rearrangement joins TRBV2 to TRBJ2-3; TRBD2 matches 8 bases. CDR1 is SNHLY, CDR2 FYNNEI, per germline. The J segment lost 1 base and the V segment lost 8 bases, leaving 5 bases of the junction unmatched. The CDR3 has 14 residues. CDR3 residues: CASVAGLGTDTQYF. In DNA form, the CDR3 reads TGTGCCAGCGTAGCGGGGCTGGGCACAGATACGCAGTATTTT.

This clonotype appeared a single time. V usage is TRBV20-1 and J usage is TRBJ1-1; D is perhaps TRBD1 (6 bases). Germline loops: CDR1 DFQATT, CDR2 SNEGSKA (reference sequence). The V gene lost 1 base and the J gene lost 7 bases, with 13 bases spanning the gap. The CDR3 is 13 residues long. CDR3 DNA: TGCAGTGCTAGAGGGACAGCGGATAGTGAAGCTTTCTTT. Translation: CSARGTADSEAFF.

Ten or more counts support this clonotype. The rearrangement links TRBV7-9 to TRBJ2-7, with 7 bases aligning to TRBD1. After removal of 5 bases from V and 2 bases from J, the junction contained 6 bases not matched to a gene. CDR1 SEHNR and CDR2 FQNEAQ come from the germline V gene (reference sequence). CDR3 length: 14 residues. The CDR3 region has the DNA TGTGCCAGCAGCCTCCGGGACAGCCCCTACGAGCAGTACTTC. It codes for CASSLRDSPYEQYF.

The genes are TRBV20-1 and TRBJ2-2; D remains ambiguous. Germline V lookup: CDR1 DFQATT, CDR2 SNEGSKA (reference sequence). This CDR3 is built from 15 residues. Deletions cut 5 bases from V and 0 bases from J, with 13 bases between. The CDR3 protein is CSAPGEEANTGELFF. The CDR3 DNA reads TGCAGTGCTCCAGGAGAAGAGGCGAACACCGGGGAGCTGTTTTTT.

This clonotype was found a few times. CDR3 sequence: CASSEMQGPYNEQFF. The DNA of the CDR3 is TGTGCCAGCAGTGAAATGCAGGGCCCTTACAATGAGCAGTTCTTC. The rearrangement links TRBV6-4 to TRBJ2-1; D is perhaps TRBD1 (5 bases). This CDR3 is 15 amino acids long. CDR1 MRHNA and CDR2 SNTAGT come from the germline V gene. Trimming cost V 3 bases and J 4 bases, with 13 bases left between them.

This clonotype has only a few counts. One junction end does not reproduce the germline sequence, and a read error may be involved. The chain uses TRBV7-8 and TRBJ2-7; the match to TRBD1 covers 7 bases. Germline V CDR1 and CDR2: SGHVS, FQNEAQ. The CDR3 has 13 residues. CDR3 residues: CASRLGGTYEQYF. The DNA of the CDR3 is TGTGCCAGCAGGTTAGGGGGCACCTACGAGCAGTACTTC.

Ten or more counts support this clonotype. This chain connects TRBV6-5 to TRBJ2-7, with TRBD2 identical over 7 bases. The length of the CDR3 is 12 residues. J gave up 7 bases and V 0 bases, and 0 bases lay outside the gene matches. In germline, CDR1 is MNHEY, CDR2 SVGAGI. DNA for the CDR3: TGTGCCAGCAGTTACTCGGGGGGGGAGCAGTACTTC. Amino acids: CASSYSGGEQYF.

Of note for this clonotype: This may arise from a read error, as a much more abundant clone is one base away. This rearrangement joins TRBV7-2 to TRBJ1-5; the D is unclear. Germline-derived CDR1 and CDR2 are SGHTA and FQGNSA. The CDR3 contains 17 residues. CDR3 DNA sequence: TGTTCCAGCAGCCGAGGAGATTGGGGTATTAGCAATCAGCCCCAGCATTTT. This codes for CSSSRGDWGISNQPQHF. The variable domain in full, with the rest retrieved from reference TRBV7-2 and TRBJ1-5, is GAGVSQSPSNKVTEKGKDVELRCDPISGHTALYWYRQSLGQGLEFLIYFQGNSAPDKSGLPSDRFSAERTGGSVSTLTIQRTQQEDSAVYLCSSSRGDWGISNQPQHFGDGTRLSIL.

The V call is TRBV24-1, the J call TRBJ2-1, with 9 bases fitting TRBD2. Per germline, CDR1 KGHDR and CDR2 SFDVKD. This CDR3 is 15 amino acids long. Trimming at V came to 2 bases and at J to 3 bases, leaving 1 base not matched to a gene. The CDR3 DNA reads as TGTGCCACCAGTGATTCAGCGGGAGGCTACAATGAGCAGTTCTTC. This encodes CATSDSAGGYNEQFF.

The rearrangement joins TRBV2 to TRBJ2-7, with TRBD1 matching over 10 bases. This CDR3 comprises 14 residues. The V segment lost 5 bases and the J segment 4 bases; nucleotides outside the gene matches: 5. Germline V gene lookup returns CDR1 SNHLY and CDR2 FYNNEI. This CDR3 reads CASSSDRGLYEQYF. The DNA for the CDR3 is TGTGCCAGCAGTTCGGACAGGGGGTTGTACGAGCAGTACTTC.

The CDR3 bases are TGTGCCAGCAGCTTGACCGGACAGGCAGGCTATGGCTACACCTTC. The encoded protein is CASSLTGQAGYGYTF. V gene TRBV7-3 combines with J gene TRBJ1-2; TRBD1 matches at 7 bases. This CDR3 spans 15 amino acids. Looked up from germline, CDR1 is SGHTA and CDR2 is FQGTGA. V shed 3 bases, J shed 4 bases, and the junction held 8 bases outside the gene matches. Drawing the rest from reference TRBV7-3 and TRBJ1-2, the complete variable domain is GAGVSQTPSNKVTEKGKYVELRCDPISGHTALYWYRQSLGQGPEFLIYFQGTGAADDSGLPNDRFFAVRPEGSVSTLKIQRTERGDSAVYLCASSLTGQAGYGYTFGSGTRLTVV.

The chain links TRBV6-6 to TRBJ1-2; TRBD1 aligns across 7 bases. Germline assignment: CDR1 MNHNY and CDR2 SVGAGI (reference sequence). This CDR3 comprises 15 residues. After removal of 6 bases from V and 3 bases from J, the junction contained 10 bases not matched to a gene. CDR3 nucleotides: TGTGCCAGCAGAACACAGGGGAGTGGAGACTATGGCTACACCTTC. Amino acids: CASRTQGSGDYGYTF.

This clonotype was picked up a small number of times. This chain joins TRBV20-1 and TRBJ2-4; D ambiguous. Germline V lookup: CDR1 DFQATT, CDR2 SNEGSKA (reference sequence). The CDR3 sequence is 12 residues long. The V end was cut by 4 bases, the J end by 6 bases, with 10 bases between. The CDR3 DNA is TGCAGTGCTAAATCGGGCTCAAACATTCAGTACTTC. Encoded protein: CSAKSGSNIQYF.

This clonotype was picked up a small number of times. The chain recombines TRBV5-1 with TRBJ2-7; 10 nucleotides align to TRBD1. This CDR3 has 14 amino acids. Per the germline V gene, CDR1 is SGHRS and CDR2 is YFSETQ. The junction had 5 bases not matched to a gene; V was cut back by 7 bases and J by 1 base. CDR3: CASAQGQGSYEQYF. In nucleotides, the CDR3 is TGCGCCAGCGCCCAGGGACAGGGGTCCTACGAGCAGTACTTC.

V is TRBV5-1 and J is TRBJ1-3; TRBD1 agrees at 7 bases. The germline V gene has CDR1 SGHRS and CDR2 YFSETQ. CDR3 length equals 15 residues. Germline trimming cut 0 bases from V and 1 base from J; bases unmatched to any gene: 1. The CDR3 sequence: CASSLGTGSGNTIYF. Written as DNA, the CDR3 is TGCGCCAGCAGCTTGGGGACAGGATCTGGAAACACCATATATTTT.

This clonotype was seen more than once but under ten times. V is TRBV7-3 and J is TRBJ2-3; TRBD2 matches 7 bases. V gave up 5 bases and J gave up 3 bases; unmatched junction bases: 8. Per germline, CDR1 SGHTA and CDR2 FQGTGA. The CDR3 is made up of 15 amino acids. CDR3 protein: CASSPNPSGTDTQYF. The CDR3 nucleotides read TGTGCCAGCAGCCCAAATCCTAGCGGAACAGATACGCAGTATTTT. The complete variable domain, with remaining parts taken from reference TRBV7-3 and TRBJ2-3, reads GAGVSQTPSNKVTEKGKYVELRCDPISGHTALYWYRQSLGQGPEFLIYFQGTGAADDSGLPNDRFFAVRPEGSVSTLKIQRTERGDSAVYLCASSPNPSGTDTQYFGPGTRLTVL.

CDR3 protein: CASSIGLAGEETQYF. The CDR3 DNA is TGCGCCAGCAGCATCGGCCTAGCGGGCGAAGAGACCCAGTACTTC. The rearrangement joins TRBV5-1 to TRBJ2-5; 8 bases align to TRBD2. The CDR3 has 15 amino acids. CDR1 and CDR2 from the germline V gene are SGHRS and YFSETQ. Trimming removed 4 bases from V and 3 bases from J; junction bases left unmatched: 8.

This clonotype was counted a few times. The CDR3 is CASSQDRATRMDTF. For the CDR3, the DNA is TGCGCCAGCAGCCAAGACAGGGCTACGAGAATGGACACCTTC. V and J are TRBV4-1 and TRBJ1-2; maybe TRBD1 (5 bases). The V gene's germline CDR1 is MGHRA and CDR2 YSYEKL. The CDR3 has 14 residues. The V end lost 0 bases, the J end lost 12 bases, and 17 bases lay between the germline ends.

This clonotype has just a few counts. The chain is built from TRBV4-3 and TRBJ2-1; 9 bases agree with TRBD2. V was clipped by 4 bases and J by 3 bases; unmatched bases: 7. The V gene's germline CDR1 is LGHNA and CDR2 YSLEER. This CDR3 contains 16 residues. This chain's CDR3 is CASSPGLAKLYNEQFF. CDR3 bases: TGCGCCAGCAGCCCAGGACTAGCGAAACTCTACAATGAGCAGTTCTTC.

The chain combines TRBV20-1 with TRBJ1-2, with D unresolved. Trimming took 2 bases from V and 1 from J, leaving 5 bases between them. The CDR3 runs 12 residues. Germline V gives CDR1 DFQATT, CDR2 SNEGSKA (reference sequence). The CDR3 spells CSARPVNYGYTF. Here the CDR3 DNA reads TGCAGTGCTAGACCAGTTAACTATGGCTACACCTTC.

This clonotype was seen repeatedly, ten times or more. This rearrangement joins TRBV29-1 to TRBJ2-1, with TRBD2 matching 7 bases. The CDR3 spans 19 residues. CDR1 and CDR2 (germline): SQVTM, ANQGSEA. V dropped 1 base and J dropped 5; count of bases not matched to a gene: 20. In DNA form, the CDR3 reads TGCAGCGTTGAAGTCTCGAGGGAGGGCCGAAATAACTTCCACAATGAGCAGTTCTTC. This encodes CSVEVSREGRNNFHNEQFF.

V is TRBV7-9 and J is TRBJ1-2; a weak D match, TRBD1 (5 bases). CDR3 length: 14 amino acids. Germline V gives CDR1 SEHNR, CDR2 FQNEAQ (reference sequence). The ends were cut back, 2 bases at V and 2 bases at J, with 9 bases in the middle. For the CDR3, the DNA is TGTGCCAGCAGCTTAACCGGGGCGAACTATGGCTACACCTTC. It encodes CASSLTGANYGYTF.

This clonotype has more than one count but fewer than ten. This rearrangement joins TRBV18 to TRBJ2-5; D not resolved. The CDR3 length is 13 residues. The ends were cut back, 3 bases at V and 2 bases at J, with 7 bases in the middle. Germline CDR1 reads KGHSH; CDR2 reads LQKENI. The CDR3 protein is CASSPPEQETQYF. In nucleotides, the CDR3 is TGTGCCAGCTCACCCCCCGAGCAAGAGACCCAGTACTTC.

The chain employs TRBV20-1 and TRBJ2-1, with D tentatively TRBD1 or TRBD2 (5 bases each). V lost 7 bases to trimming and J lost 6 bases, with 13 bases between them. The germline V gene encodes CDR1 DFQATT and CDR2 SNEGSKA (reference sequence). The CDR3 extends over 12 amino acids. Here the CDR3 DNA reads TGCAGTGGACCGGGACCGATCAATGAGCAGTTCTTC. Its translation is CSGPGPINEQFF.

As DNA, the CDR3 is TGTGCCAGCGCGGGAATTGAAGAGACCCAGTACTTC. As protein: CASAGIEETQYF. The chain has TRBV2 and TRBJ2-5; possibly TRBD2 for D (6 bases). The CDR3 has 12 residues. V dropped 8 bases and J dropped 3 bases, with 10 bases sitting between them. The germline CDR1 and CDR2 sequences are SNHLY and FYNNEI.

This clonotype has a handful of counts. The chain carries TRBV5-1 and TRBJ1-1, with D tentatively TRBD1 (6 bases). The germline V gene encodes CDR1 SGHRS and CDR2 YFSETQ. There are 14 residues in the CDR3. With 3 bases removed from V and 1 base from J, the gap between germline ends came to 10 bases. For the CDR3, the DNA is TGCGCCAGCAGCTGGGGACACGCGAACACTGAAGCTTTCTTT. Its translation: CASSWGHANTEAFF.

J is TRBJ1-2 and V is TRBV15; the D gene is possibly TRBD1 (6 bases). Trimming left V 3 bases short and J 8 bases short, with 10 bases between. From germline, CDR1 is LNHNV and CDR2 YYDKDF (reference sequence). The CDR3 extends over 12 amino acids. The CDR3, as DNA: TGTGCCACCAGCAGCCGGACAGTAGGCTACACCTTC. Protein product: CATSSRTVGYTF. The variable domain in full, with the rest retrieved from reference TRBV15 and TRBJ1-2, is DAMVIQNPRYQVTQFGKPVTLSCSQTLNHNVMYWYQQKSSQAPKLLFHYYDKDFNNEADTPDNFQSRRPNTSFCFLDIRSPGLGDTAMYLCATSSRTVGYTFGSGTRLTVV.

The chain uses TRBV5-4 and TRBJ2-1, with TRBD2 matching 10 bases. CDR3 length: 14 residues. The germline gives CDR1 SGHNT, CDR2 YYREEE (reference sequence). J lost 9 bases, V lost 2 bases, and 5 bases had no gene match. This chain's CDR3 is CASSLNSGRFEQFF. CDR3 sequence (DNA): TGTGCCAGCAGCTTAAATAGCGGGAGGTTTGAGCAGTTCTTC. The full variable domain, with the rest looked up from reference TRBV5-4 and TRBJ2-1, is ETGVTQSPTHLIKTRGQQVTLRCSSQSGHNTVSWYQQALGQGPQFIFQYYREEENGRGNFPPRFSGLQFPNYSSELNVNALELDDSALYLCASSLNSGRFEQFFGPGTRLTVL.

This clonotype was found a few times. The chain couples TRBV10-3 to TRBJ2-3; D not resolved. The CDR3 is 13 residues long. V was trimmed by 5 bases and J by 1 base, leaving 7 bases between them. Looked up from germline, CDR1 is ENHRY and CDR2 is SYGVKD. The CDR3 sequence is CAISPWGTDTQYF. DNA for the CDR3: TGTGCCATCAGTCCCTGGGGCACAGATACGCAGTATTTT.

The chain joins TRBV7-9 to TRBJ2-7, with D possibly being TRBD2 (5 bases). Germline values: CDR1 SEHNR, CDR2 FQNEAQ (reference sequence). V was shortened by 2 bases and J by 7 bases, with 12 bases between the two germline ends. The CDR3 sequence is 13 residues long. For the CDR3, the DNA is TGTGCCAGCAGCTTATCGGACCCGGGAGAGCAGTACTTC. Translating gives CASSLSDPGEQYF.

This clonotype was picked up a small number of times. V usage is TRBV20-1 and J usage is TRBJ1-1; possible D gene TRBD1, 5 bases. Germline-derived CDR1 and CDR2 are DFQATT and SNEGSKA (reference sequence). Trimming pared 0 bases from V and 2 bases from J, leaving 7 bases between. The CDR3 is 13 amino acids. CDR3 region: CSARDWDNTEAFF. The DNA for the CDR3 is TGCAGTGCTAGAGATTGGGACAACACTGAAGCTTTCTTT.